This TCR beta chain was sequenced for a study of T cell changes during pregnancy in multiple sclerosis. This CDR3 has 15 amino acids. In germline, CDR1 is SGHNT, CDR2 YYREEE (reference sequence). The ends were cut back, 0 bases at V and 0 bases at J, with 7 bases in the middle. Method: immunoSEQ multiplex PCR; TCRdb's copy keeps in-frame clones and lacks some. There are some 40,000 clones in the sample; more than 85% occur only once, and approximately 8.6% lies in the top ten. This clonotype was sampled from a female donor with multiple sclerosis, enrolled in a pregnancy study. This specimen consisted of CD8+ T cells from peripheral blood mononuclear cells, obtained in the third trimester of pregnancy. V and J are TRBV5-4 and TRBJ2-1, with D unresolved. The CDR3 DNA sequence: TGTGCCAGCAGCTTGGCACCAGACTCCTACAATGAGCAGTTCTTC. Translation gives CASSLAPDSYNEQFF.